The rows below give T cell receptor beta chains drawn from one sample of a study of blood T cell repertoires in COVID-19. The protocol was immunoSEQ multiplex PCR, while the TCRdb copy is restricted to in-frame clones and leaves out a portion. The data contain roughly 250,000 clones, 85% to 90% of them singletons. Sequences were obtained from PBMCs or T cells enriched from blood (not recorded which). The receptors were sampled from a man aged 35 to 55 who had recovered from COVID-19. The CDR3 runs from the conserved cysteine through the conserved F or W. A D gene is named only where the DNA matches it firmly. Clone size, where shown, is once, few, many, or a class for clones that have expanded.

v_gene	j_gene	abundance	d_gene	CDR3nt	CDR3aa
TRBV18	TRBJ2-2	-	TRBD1	TGTGCCAGCTCACCAGACGGAGGACAGGGAAGTTCCGGGGAGCTGTTTTTT	CASSPDGGQGSSGELFF
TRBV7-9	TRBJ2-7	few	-	TGTGCCAGCAGCTCAACGTATGGGGGGGGCCTGCGGTACGAGCAGTACTTC	CASSSTYGGGLRYEQYF
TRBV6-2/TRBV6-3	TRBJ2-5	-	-	TGTGCCAGCAGTTTACTAAAAGAGACCCAGTACTTC	CASSLLKETQYF
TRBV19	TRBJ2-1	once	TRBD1	TGTGCCAGTAGTATACTGACAGGGGGCGGTGAGCAGTTCTTC	CASSILTGGGEQFF
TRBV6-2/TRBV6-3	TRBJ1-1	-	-	TGTGCCAGCAGTTACCGCCCCTTCGGGGTGATCACTGAAGCTTTCTTT	CASSYRPFGVITEAFF
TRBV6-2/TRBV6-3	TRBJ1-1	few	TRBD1	TGTGCCAGCAGTCGGCAAGCGGACAGGGGACGATTGAACACTGAAGCTTTCTTT	CASSRQADRGRLNTEAFF
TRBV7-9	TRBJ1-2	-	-	TGTGCCAGCAGCCGGACAGTTCCGGGCTACACCTTC	CASSRTVPGYTF
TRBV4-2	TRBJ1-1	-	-	TGTGCCAGCAGCCAGGGGACAAACACTGAAGCTTTCTTT	CASSQGTNTEAFF
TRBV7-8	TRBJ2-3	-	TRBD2	TGTGCCAGCAGTAGCGGGACTAGCGGGCTCCGGAGAGGGCAGTATTTT	CASSSGTSGLRRGQYF
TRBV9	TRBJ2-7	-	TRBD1	TGTGCCAGCAGCGTAGAGGGGGCTGTAGGGGAGCAGTACTTC	CASSVEGAVGEQYF
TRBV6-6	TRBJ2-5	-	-	TGTGCCAGCAGTTACGTTCGAGGAGAGACCCAGTACTTC	CASSYVRGETQYF
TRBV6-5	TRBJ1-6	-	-	TGTGCCAGCAGACCGGGTTGGGGGCAGGGTTCACCCCTCCACTTT	CASRPGWGQGSPLHF
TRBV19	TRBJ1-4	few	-	TGTGCCAGTAGTATCGGAGGGGCTGAAAAACTGTTTTTT	CASSIGGAEKLFF
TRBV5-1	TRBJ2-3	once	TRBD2	TGCGCCAGCACTCCCCCGTTAGCGGGGGCTTCTGCAGATACGCAGTATTTT	CASTPPLAGASADTQYF
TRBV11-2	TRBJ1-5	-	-	TGTGCCAGCAGCTTAGGGCCCAGCAATCAGCCCCAGCATTTT	CASSLGPSNQPQHF
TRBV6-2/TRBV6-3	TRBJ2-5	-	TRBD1	TGTGCCAGCAGTCGAGGGGGCCAGGAGACCCAGTACTTC	CASSRGGQETQYF
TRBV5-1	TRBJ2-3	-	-	TGCGCCACCGGAGACAGGTTATTACCAGATACGCAGTATTTT	CATGDRLLPDTQYF
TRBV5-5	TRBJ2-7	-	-	TGTGCCAGCAGCTTGACAGGTCACGTTTCGGAGCAGTACTTC	CASSLTGHVSEQYF
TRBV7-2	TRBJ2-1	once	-	TGTGCCAGCAGCTTAAAGAGCGGTAGAAACAATGAGCAGTTCTTC	CASSLKSGRNNEQFF
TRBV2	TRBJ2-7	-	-	TGTGCCAGCATGGGCGCAATCTCCTACGAGCAGTACTTC	CASMGAISYEQYF
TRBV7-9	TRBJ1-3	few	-	TGTGCCAGCAGTCCTGTACAGGGCCTACTCGGAAACACCATATATTTT	CASSPVQGLLGNTIYF
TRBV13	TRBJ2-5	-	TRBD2	TGTGCCAGCAGCCTCGGGTGGACTAGCGGGAGGAGGAAGACCCAGTACTTC	CASSLGWTSGRRKTQYF
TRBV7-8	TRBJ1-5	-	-	TGTGCCAGCAGCTTAGACTTGAGCAATCAGCCCCAGCATTTT	CASSLDLSNQPQHF
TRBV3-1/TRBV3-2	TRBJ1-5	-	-	TGTGCCAGCAGCCAAGGAGTTGGGGGCTCTCAGCCCCAGCATTTT	CASSQGVGGSQPQHF
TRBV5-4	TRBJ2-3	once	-	TGTGCCAGCAGCCATAGTCCAGATACGCAGTATTTT	CASSHSPDTQYF
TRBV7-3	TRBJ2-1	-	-	TGTGCCAGCAGCTTACTACTTCTTCAGGGAAGGGCCGGCAATGAGCAGTTCTTC	CASSLLLLQGRAGNEQFF
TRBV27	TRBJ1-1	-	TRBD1	TGTGCCAGCAGCTCCGGGACAGGGTACTACACTGAAGCTTTCTTT	CASSSGTGYYTEAFF
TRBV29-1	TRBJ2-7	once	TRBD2	TGCAGCGTTCAGGCGGTCCGAGGGAGGGCGATTTTAAGCGAGCAGTACTTC	CSVQAVRGRAILSEQYF
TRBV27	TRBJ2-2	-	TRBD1	TGTGCCAGCAGTTTATTACGCGCGACAGGGAGCACCGGGGAGCTGTTTTTT	CASSLLRATGSTGELFF
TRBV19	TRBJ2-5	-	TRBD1	TGTGCCAGTAGTATAAGGTCCGGGACAGGGGGCCAAGAGACCCAGTACTTC	CASSIRSGTGGQETQYF
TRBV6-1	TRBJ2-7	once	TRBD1	TGTGCCAGCAGTCTCCGGGACAGACTCTACGAGCAGTACTTC	CASSLRDRLYEQYF